This entry features one T cell receptor beta chain sequence. This clone showed up just a few times. Its antigen is unknown. No base quality values were provided; no much bigger clone lies one nucleotide off. The sample holds other DNA sequences that translate to the same CDR3. This entry comes from a study of cytomegalovirus exposure and HLA in healthy donors (dated by TCRdb to 2015 to 2018). A note on the overall study: The 500 to 800 repertoires of the first cohort and the 95 to 150 validation repertoires were produced on the same platform, according to a later analysis. The study aimed to test whether signatures of past pathogen exposure could be identified by cataloging public T cell receptors. To predict cytomegalovirus infection status, the study brought together high-throughput TCR immunosequencing, statistical association of individual TCRs with disease status, and machine learning. Along with the approximately 650-subject first cohort, a separate validation cohort of around 110 different subjects was used.

Here is what the overall study found, with its caveats: Most TCR sequences were seen in very few donors, while some public TCRs were found in many individuals. Three of the identified cytomegalovirus-associated TCR beta chains were confirmed in vitro to be specific for cytomegalovirus antigens. The study gave a list of 150 to 200 TCR beta chains associated with cytomegalovirus. According to the authors, the approach could potentially be generalized to other disease states and immunological phenotypes. Cytomegalovirus status was reported to be diagnosed by the classifier with high specificity and sensitivity in both the original and validation cohorts. The validation cohort had no HLA typing available for a later analysis, so co-occurrence within that cohort was assessed over all 110 or so repertoires. In a later analysis, TCRs clustered in the first cohort were found to also tend to co-occur in the approximately 120 validation repertoires, with 90% to 95% of cluster scores above 0.

Cut back by 3 bases and 5 bases, the V and J ends lie 9 bases apart. There are 12 amino acids in the CDR3, from cysteine to phenylalanine inclusive. Only the CDR3 DNA is retained, 36 bases long and in frame from the first base. CDR1 GTSNPN and CDR2 SVGIG were looked up in the germline V gene (reference sequence). The library was obtained by the immunoSEQ multiplex PCR assay. As for how the authors treated the data: To diagnose cytomegalovirus status from the catalog of TCR beta chain sequences, a statistical classification framework was built. TCRdb took over this immuneACCESS table, retaining in-frame rearrangements with V and J assigned. Such tables are incomplete; in checked studies, under half of the missing clones stem from an unresolved V gene, and the remainder is unexplained. The D gene and trimming were derived from the DNA, and the V and J assignments and clone size from that table. The sample table shows approximately 150,000 clones, and around four fifths are seen once. The ten largest make up 2% to 2.5% of the sample.

Separate from the approximately 670-subject first cohort, the validation cohort of 90 to 150 subjects was the group to which the donors belonged. This sequence uses TRBV30 and TRBJ2-3; TRBD1 is possibly the D segment (6 matching bases). The sequence was obtained from a man aged 25 to 40 in good health and CMV-seropositive. The sample was PBMCs. This receptor has the CDR3 CAWSVGGDTQYF. DNA sequence: TGTGCCTGGAGCGTAGGGGGAGATACGCAGTATTTT. The CDR3 plus the reference TRBV30 and TRBJ2-3 genes for the other parts give the full variable domain: SQTIHQWPATLVQPVGSPLSLECTVEGTSNPNLYWYRQAAGRGLQLLFYSVGIGQISSEVPQNLSASRPQDRQFILSSKKLLLSDSGFYLCAWSVGGDTQYFGPGTRLTVL.